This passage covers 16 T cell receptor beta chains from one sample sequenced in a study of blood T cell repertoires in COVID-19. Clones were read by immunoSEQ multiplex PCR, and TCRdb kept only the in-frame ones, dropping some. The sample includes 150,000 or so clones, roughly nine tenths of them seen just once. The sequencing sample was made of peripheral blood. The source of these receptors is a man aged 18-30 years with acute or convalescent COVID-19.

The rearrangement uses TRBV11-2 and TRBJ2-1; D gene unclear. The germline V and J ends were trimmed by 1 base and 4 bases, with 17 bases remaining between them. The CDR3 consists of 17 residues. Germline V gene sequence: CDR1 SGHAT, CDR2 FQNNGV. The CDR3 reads CASSLVSRLVGYNEQFF. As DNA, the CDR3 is TGTGCCAGCAGCTTAGTCAGTCGGCTAGTGGGTTACAATGAGCAGTTCTTC.

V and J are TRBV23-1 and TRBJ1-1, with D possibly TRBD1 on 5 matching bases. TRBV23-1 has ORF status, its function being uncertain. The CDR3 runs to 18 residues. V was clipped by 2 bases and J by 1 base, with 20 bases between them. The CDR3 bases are TGCGCCAGCAGTCAAGCCCCCCGGCCAGGGAGGGAGAACACTGAAGCTTTCTTT. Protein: CASSQAPRPGRENTEAFF.

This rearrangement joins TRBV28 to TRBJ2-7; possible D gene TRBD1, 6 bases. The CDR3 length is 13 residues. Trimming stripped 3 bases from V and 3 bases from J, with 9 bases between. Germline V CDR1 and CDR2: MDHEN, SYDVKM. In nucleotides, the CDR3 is TGTGCCAGCAGTTTGGGCAGGGGCTACGAGCAGTACGTC. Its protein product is CASSLGRGYEQYV.

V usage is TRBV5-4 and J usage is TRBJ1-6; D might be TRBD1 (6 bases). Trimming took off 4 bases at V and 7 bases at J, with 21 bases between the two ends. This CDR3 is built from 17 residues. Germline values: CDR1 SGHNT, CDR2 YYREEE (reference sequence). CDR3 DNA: TGTGCCAGCAGCGTCGGGGCCGGACAGTCGGAAAATTCACCCCTCCACTTT. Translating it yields CASSVGAGQSENSPLHF.

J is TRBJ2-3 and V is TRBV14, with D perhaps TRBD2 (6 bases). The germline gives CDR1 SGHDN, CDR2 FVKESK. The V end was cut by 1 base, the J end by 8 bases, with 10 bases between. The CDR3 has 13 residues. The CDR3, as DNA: TGTGCCAGCAGCCAAGGGGCGGGGAGTACGCAGTATTTT. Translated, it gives CASSQGAGSTQYF.

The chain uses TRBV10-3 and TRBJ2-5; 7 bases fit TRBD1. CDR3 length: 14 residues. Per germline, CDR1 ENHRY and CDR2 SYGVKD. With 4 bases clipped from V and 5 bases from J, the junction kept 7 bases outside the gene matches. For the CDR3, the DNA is TGTGCCATCAGTGGGGACAGAACCGGGGAGACCCAGTACTTC. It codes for CAISGDRTGETQYF.

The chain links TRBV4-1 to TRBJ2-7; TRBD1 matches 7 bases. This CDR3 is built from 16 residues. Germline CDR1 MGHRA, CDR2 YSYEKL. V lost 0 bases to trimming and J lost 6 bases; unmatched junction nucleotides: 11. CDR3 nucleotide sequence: TGCGCCAGCAGCCAAGACGTGACAGGGTTGACCGGCGAGCAGTACTTC. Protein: CASSQDVTGLTGEQYF.

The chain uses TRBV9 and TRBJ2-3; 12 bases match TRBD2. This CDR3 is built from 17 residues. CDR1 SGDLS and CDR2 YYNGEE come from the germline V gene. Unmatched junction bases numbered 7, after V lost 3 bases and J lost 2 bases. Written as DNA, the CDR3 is TGTGCCAGCAGCGCCGAAGGACTAGCGGGACCCACAGATACGCAGTATTTT. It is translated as CASSAEGLAGPTDTQYF.

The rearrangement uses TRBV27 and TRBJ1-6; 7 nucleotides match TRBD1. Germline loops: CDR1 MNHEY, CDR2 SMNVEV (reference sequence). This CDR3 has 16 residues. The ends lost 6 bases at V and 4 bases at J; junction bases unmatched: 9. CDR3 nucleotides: TGTGCCAGCAGATTCGGGGACAGACCTTATAATTCACCCCTCCACTTT. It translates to CASRFGDRPYNSPLHF.

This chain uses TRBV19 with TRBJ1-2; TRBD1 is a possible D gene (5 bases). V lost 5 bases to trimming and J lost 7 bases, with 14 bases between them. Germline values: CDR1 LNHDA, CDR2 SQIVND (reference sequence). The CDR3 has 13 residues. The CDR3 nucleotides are TGTGCCAGTAGTCCCAGGGAGGCGGCTGGCTACACCTTC. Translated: CASSPREAAGYTF.

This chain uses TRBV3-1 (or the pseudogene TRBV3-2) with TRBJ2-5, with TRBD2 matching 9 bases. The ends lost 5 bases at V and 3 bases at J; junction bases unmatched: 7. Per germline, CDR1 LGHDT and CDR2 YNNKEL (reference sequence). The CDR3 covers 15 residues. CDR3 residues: CASSFPAGGKETQYF. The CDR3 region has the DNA TGTGCCAGCAGCTTCCCTGCGGGGGGGAAAGAGACCCAGTACTTC.

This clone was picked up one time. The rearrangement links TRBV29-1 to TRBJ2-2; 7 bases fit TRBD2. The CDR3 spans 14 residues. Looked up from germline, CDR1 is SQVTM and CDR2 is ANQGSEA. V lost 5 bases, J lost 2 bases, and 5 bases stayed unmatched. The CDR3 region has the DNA TGCAGCGTTCATGGGGGACTAAACACCGGGGAGCTGTTTTTT. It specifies CSVHGGLNTGELFF.

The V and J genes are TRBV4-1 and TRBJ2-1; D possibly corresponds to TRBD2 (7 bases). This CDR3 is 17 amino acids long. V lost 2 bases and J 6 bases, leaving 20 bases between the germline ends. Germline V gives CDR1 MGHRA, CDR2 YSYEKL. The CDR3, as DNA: TGCGCCAGCAGCCAATCTCCTGGGGGGGGGCCGGTCAATGAGCAGTTCTTC. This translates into CASSQSPGGGPVNEQFF.

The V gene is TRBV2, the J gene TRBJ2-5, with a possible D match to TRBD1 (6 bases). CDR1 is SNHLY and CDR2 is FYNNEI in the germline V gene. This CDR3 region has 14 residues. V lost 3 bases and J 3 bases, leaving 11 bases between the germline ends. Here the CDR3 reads CASSEWNREETQYF. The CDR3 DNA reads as TGTGCCAGCAGTGAGTGGAACAGGGAAGAGACCCAGTACTTC.

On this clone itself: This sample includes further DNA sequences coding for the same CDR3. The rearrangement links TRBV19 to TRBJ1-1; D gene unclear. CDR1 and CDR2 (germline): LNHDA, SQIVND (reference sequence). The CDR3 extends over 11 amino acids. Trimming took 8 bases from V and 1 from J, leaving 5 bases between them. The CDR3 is CASAGNTEAFF. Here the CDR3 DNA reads TGTGCCAGTGCGGGGAACACTGAAGCTTTCTTT.

Written as DNA, the CDR3 is TGTGCCAGCAGTTTAACAGGGTCCTATGGCTACACCTTC. This translates into CASSLTGSYGYTF. The genes are TRBV28 and TRBJ1-2; tentative D call: TRBD1 (6 bases). The CDR3 totals 13 residues. Trimming pared 2 bases from V and 4 bases from J, leaving 8 bases between. The germline CDR1 and CDR2 sequences are MDHEN and SYDVKM.